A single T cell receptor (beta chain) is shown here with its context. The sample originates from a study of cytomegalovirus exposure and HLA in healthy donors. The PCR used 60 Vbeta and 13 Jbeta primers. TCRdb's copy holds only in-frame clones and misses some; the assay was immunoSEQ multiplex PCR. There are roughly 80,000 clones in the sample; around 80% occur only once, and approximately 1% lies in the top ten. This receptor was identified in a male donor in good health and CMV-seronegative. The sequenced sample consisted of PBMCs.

The CDR3 bases are TGTGCCAGTAGTGTGGGAGTGGCCGGGGAGCTGTTTTTT. Protein: CASSVGVAGELFF. This chain connects TRBV19 to TRBJ2-2; D possibly corresponds to TRBD2 (5 bases). This CDR3 is 13 amino acids long. The germline gives CDR1 LNHDA, CDR2 SQIVND (reference sequence). V was cut by 5 bases and J by 6 bases, with 10 bases left in between.